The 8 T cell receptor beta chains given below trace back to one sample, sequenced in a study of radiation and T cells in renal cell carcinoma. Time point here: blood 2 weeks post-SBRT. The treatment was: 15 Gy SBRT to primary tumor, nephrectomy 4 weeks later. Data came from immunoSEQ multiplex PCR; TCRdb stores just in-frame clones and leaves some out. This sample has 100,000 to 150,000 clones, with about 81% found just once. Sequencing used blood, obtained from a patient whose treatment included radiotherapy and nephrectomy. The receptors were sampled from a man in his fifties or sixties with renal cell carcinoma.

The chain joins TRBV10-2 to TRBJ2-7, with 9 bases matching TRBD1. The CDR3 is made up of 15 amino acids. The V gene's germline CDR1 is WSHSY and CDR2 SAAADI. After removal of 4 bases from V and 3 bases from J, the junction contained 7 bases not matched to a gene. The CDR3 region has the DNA TGCGCCAGCAGTGGGCCGGGACAGGGTCGCTACGAGCAGTACTTC. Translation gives CASSGPGQGRYEQYF.

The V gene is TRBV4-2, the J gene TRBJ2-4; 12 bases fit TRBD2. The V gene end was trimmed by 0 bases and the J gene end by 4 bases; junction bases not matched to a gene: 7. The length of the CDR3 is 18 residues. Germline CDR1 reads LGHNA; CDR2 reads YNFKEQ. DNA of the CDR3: TGTGCCAGCAGCCAAGATCTAACTAGCGGGAGGTCTAAAAACATTCAGTACTTC. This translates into CASSQDLTSGRSKNIQYF.

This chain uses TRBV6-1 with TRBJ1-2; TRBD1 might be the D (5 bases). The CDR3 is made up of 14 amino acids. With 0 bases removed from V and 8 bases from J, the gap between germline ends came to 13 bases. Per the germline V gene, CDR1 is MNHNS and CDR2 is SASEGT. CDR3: CASSEARDWDGYTF. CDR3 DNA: TGTGCCAGCAGTGAAGCTAGGGACTGGGACGGCTACACCTTC.

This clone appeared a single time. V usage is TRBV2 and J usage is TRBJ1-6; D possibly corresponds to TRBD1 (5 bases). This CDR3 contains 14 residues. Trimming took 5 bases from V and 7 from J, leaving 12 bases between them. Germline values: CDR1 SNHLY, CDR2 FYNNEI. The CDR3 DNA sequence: TGTGCCAGCAGTCAAGTCGGGGGAAATTCACCCCTCCACTTT. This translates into CASSQVGGNSPLHF.

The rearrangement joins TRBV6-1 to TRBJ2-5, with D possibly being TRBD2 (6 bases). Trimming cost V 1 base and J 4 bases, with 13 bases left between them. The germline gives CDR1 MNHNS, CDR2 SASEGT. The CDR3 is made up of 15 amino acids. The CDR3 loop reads CASSEVGGIRETQYF. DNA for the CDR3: TGTGCCAGCAGTGAAGTTGGGGGGATAAGAGAGACCCAGTACTTC.

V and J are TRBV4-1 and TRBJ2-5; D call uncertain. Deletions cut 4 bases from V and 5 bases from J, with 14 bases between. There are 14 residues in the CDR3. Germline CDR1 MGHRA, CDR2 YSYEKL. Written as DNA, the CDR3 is TGCGCCAGCAGCCCAGTCTTAGTGGGTGAGACCCAGTACTTC. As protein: CASSPVLVGETQYF.

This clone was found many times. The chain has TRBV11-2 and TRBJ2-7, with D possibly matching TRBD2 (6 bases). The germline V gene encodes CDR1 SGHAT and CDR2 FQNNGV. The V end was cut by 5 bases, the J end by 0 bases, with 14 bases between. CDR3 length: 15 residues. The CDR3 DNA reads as TGTGCCAGCAGCCCTCTAGCGTTGAGCTCCTACGAGCAGTACTTC. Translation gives CASSPLALSSYEQYF. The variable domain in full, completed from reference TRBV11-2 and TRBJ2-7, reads EAGVAQSPRYKIIEKRQSVAFWCNPISGHATLYWYQQILGQGPKLLIQFQNNGVVDDSQLPKDRFSAERLKGVDSTLKIQPAKLEDSAVYLCASSPLALSSYEQYFGPGTRLTVT.

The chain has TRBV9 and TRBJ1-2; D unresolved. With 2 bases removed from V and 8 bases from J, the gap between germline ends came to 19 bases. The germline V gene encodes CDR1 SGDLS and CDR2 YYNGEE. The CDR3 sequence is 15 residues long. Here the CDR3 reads CASSVEGGIPGGYTF. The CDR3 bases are TGTGCCAGCAGCGTTGAGGGTGGGATCCCGGGAGGCTACACCTTC.